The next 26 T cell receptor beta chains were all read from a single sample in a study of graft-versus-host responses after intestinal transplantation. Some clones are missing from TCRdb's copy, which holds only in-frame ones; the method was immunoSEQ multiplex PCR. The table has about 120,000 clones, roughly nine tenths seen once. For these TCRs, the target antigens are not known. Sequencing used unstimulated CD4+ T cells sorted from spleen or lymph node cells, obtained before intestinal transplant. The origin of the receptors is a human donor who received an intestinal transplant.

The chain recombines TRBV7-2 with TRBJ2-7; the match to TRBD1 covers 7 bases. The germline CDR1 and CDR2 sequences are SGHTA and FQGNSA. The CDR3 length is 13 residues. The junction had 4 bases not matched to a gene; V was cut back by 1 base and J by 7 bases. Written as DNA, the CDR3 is TGTGCCAGCAGCTTAGTGAGGGGGCGGGAGCAGTACTTC. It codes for CASSLVRGREQYF.

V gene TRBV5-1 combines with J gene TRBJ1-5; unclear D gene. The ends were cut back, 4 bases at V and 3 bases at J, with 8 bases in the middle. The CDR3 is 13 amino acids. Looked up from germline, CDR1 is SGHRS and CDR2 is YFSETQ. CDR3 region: CASSRGLNQPQHF. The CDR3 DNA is TGCGCCAGCAGCCGGGGTCTCAATCAGCCCCAGCATTTT.

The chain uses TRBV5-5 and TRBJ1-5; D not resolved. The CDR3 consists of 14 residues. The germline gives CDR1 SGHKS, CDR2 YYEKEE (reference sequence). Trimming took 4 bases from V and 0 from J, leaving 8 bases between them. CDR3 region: CASSPLHSNQPQHF. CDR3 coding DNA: TGTGCCAGCAGCCCACTCCATAGCAATCAGCCCCAGCATTTT.

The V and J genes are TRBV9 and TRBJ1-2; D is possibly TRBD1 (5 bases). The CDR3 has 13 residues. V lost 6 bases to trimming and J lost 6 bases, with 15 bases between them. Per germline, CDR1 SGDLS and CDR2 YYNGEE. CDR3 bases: TGTGCCAGCACCCCAAGGGGCTTCCATGGCTACACCTTC. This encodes CASTPRGFHGYTF.

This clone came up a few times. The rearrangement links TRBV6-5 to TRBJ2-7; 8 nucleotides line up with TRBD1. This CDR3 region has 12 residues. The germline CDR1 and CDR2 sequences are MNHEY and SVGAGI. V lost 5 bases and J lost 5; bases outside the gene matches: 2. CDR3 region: CASSPGGHEQYF. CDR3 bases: TGTGCCAGCAGTCCAGGGGGCCACGAGCAGTACTTC.

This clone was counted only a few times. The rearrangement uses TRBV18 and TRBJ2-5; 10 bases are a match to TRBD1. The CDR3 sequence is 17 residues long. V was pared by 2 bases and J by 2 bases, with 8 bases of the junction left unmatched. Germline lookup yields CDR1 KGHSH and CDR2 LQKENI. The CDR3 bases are TGTGCCAGCTCACCAACGACAGGGGGCGGGGGACAAGAGACCCAGTACTTC. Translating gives CASSPTTGGGGQETQYF.

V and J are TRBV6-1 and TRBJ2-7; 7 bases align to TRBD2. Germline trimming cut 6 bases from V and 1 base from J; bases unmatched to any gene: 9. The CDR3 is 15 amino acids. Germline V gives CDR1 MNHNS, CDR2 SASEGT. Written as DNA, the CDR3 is TGTGCCAGCAGGCTCGCGGCGGGAGTTTCCTACGAGCAGTACTTC. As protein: CASRLAAGVSYEQYF.

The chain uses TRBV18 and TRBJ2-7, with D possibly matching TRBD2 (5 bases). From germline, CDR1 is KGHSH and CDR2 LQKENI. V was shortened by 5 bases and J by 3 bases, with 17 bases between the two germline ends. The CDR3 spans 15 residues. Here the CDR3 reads CASSGVGGASYEQYF. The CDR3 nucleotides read TGTGCCAGCTCAGGTGTTGGAGGAGCAAGCTACGAGCAGTACTTC.

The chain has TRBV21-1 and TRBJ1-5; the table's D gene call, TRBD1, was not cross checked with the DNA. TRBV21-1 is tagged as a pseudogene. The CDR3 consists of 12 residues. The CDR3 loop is CASSNRGQPQHF. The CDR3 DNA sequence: TGTGCCAGCAGCAACAGGGGTCAGCCCCAGCATTTT.

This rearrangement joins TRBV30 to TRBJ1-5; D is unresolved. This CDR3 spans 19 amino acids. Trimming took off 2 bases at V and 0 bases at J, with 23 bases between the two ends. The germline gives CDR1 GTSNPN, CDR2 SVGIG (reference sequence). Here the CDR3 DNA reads TGTGCCTGGAGTAGAGGATACCTCTTCGATGTCAATAGCAATCAGCCCCAGCATTTT. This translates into CAWSRGYLFDVNSNQPQHF.

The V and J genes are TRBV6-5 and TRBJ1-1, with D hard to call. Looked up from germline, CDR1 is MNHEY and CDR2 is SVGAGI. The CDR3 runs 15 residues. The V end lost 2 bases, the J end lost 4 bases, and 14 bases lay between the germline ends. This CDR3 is CASSYDVQARTEAFF. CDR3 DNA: TGTGCCAGCAGTTACGATGTCCAGGCTCGCACTGAAGCTTTCTTT.

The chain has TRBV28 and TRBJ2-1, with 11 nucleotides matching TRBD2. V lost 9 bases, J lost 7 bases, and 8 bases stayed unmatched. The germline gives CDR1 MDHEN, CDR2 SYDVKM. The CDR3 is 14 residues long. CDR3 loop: CASRLAGGQNEQFF. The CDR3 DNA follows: TGTGCCAGTCGATTAGCGGGGGGGCAGAATGAGCAGTTCTTC.

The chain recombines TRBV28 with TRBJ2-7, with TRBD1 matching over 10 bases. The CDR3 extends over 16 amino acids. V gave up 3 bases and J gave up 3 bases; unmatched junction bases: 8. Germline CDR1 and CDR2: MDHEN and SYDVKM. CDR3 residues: CASSFGPGQGVYEQYF. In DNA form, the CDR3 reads TGTGCCAGCAGTTTTGGCCCCGGACAGGGGGTCTACGAGCAGTACTTC. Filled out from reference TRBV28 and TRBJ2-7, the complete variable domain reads DVKVTQSSRYLVKRTGEKVFLECVQDMDHENMFWYRQDPGLGLRLIYFSYDVKMKEKGDIPEGYSVSREKKERFSLILESASTNQTSMYLCASSFGPGQGVYEQYFGPGTRLTVT.

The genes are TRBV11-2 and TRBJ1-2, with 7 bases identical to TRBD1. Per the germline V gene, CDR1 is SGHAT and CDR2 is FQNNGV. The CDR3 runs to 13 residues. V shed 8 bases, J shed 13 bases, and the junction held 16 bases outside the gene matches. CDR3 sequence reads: CASGQAAPTGCTF. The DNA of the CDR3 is TGTGCCAGCGGCCAGGCCGCCCCGACAGGGTGCACCTTC.

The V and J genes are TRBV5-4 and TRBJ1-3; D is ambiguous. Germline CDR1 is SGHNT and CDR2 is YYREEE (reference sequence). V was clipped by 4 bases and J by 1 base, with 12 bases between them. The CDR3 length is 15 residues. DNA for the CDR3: TGTGCCAGCAGCACCGATCCCGGGTCTGGAAACACCATATATTTT. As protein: CASSTDPGSGNTIYF.

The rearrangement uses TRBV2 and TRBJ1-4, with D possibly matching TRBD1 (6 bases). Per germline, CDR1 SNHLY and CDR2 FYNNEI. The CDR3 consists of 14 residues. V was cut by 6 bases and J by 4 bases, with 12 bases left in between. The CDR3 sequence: CASRKTGINEKLFF. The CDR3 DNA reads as TGTGCCAGCAGGAAGACAGGTATTAATGAAAAACTGTTTTTT.

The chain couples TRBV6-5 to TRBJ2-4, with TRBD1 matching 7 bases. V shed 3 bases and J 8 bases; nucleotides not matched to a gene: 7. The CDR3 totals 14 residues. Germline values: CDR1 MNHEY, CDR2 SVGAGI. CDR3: CASSYRPGQYIQYF. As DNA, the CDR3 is TGTGCCAGCAGTTATCGCCCGGGACAGTACATTCAGTACTTC.

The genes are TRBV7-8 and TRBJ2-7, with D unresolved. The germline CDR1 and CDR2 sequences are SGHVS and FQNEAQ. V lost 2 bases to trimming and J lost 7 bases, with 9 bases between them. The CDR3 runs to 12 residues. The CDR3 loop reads CASSLLLLEQYF. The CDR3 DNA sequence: TGTGCCAGCAGCTTACTCTTGTTAGAGCAGTACTTC. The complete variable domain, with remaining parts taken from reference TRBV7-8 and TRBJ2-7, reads GAGVSQSPRYKVAKRGQDVALRCDPISGHVSLFWYQQALGQGPEFLTYFQNEAQLDKSGLPSDRFFAERPEGSVSTLKIQRTQQEDSAVYLCASSLLLLEQYFGPGTRLTVT.

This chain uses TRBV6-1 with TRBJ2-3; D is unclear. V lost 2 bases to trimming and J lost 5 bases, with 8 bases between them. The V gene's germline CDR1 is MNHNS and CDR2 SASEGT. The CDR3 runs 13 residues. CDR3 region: CASSERFVDTQYF. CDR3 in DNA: TGTGCCAGCAGTGAACGGTTTGTAGATACGCAGTATTTT.

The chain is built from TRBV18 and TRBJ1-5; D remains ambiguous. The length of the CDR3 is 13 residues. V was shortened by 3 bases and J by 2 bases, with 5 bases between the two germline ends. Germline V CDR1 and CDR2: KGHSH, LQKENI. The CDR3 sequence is CASSPGGNQPQHF. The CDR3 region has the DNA TGTGCCAGCTCACCCGGGGGCAATCAGCCCCAGCATTTT. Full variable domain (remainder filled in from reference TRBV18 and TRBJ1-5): NAGVMQNPRHLVRRRGQEARLRCSPMKGHSHVYWYRQLPEEGLKFMVYLQKENIIDESGMPKERFSAEFPKEGPSILRIQQVVRGDSAAYFCASSPGGNQPQHFGDGTRLSIL.

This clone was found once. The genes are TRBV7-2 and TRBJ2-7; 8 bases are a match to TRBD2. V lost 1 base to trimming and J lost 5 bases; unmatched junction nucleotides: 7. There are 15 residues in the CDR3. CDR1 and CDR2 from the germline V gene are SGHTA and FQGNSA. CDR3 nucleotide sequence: TGTGCCAGCAGCTTAGATCCGGGGGGGCGGAACGAGCAGTACTTC. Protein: CASSLDPGGRNEQYF.

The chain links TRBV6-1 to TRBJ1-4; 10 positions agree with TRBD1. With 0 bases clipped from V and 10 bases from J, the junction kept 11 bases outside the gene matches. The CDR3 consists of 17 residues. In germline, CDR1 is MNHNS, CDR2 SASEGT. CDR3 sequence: CASSEATLTGGRTKLFF. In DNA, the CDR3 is TGTGCCAGCAGTGAAGCAACCCTGACAGGGGGCAGGACAAAACTGTTTTTT.

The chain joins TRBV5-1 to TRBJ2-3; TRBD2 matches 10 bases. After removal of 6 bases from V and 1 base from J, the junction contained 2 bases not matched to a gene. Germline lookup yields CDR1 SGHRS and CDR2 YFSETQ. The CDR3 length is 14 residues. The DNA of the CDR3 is TGCGCCAGCATCGGACTAGCGGGCACAGATACGCAGTATTTT. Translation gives CASIGLAGTDTQYF.

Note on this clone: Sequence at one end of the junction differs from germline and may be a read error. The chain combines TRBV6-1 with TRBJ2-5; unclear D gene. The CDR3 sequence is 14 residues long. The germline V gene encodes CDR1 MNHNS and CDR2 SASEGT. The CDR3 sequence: CASSEDPTAFYVDF. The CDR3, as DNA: TGTGCCAGCAGTGAAGATCCGACTGCCTTCTATGTGGACTTC.

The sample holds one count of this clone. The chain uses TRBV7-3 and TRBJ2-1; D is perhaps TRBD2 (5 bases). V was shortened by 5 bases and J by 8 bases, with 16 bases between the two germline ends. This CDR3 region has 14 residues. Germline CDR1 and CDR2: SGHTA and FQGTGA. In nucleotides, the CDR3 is TGTGCCAGCAGCCCCCGGACCCCCGGGGATGAGCAGTTCTTC. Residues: CASSPRTPGDEQFF.

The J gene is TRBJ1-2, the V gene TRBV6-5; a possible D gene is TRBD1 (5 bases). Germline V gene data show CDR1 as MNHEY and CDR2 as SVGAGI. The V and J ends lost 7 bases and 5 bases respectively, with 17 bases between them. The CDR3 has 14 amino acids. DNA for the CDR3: TGTGCCAGCACCCGACAGAGCACTGGGTATGGCTACACCTTC. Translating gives CASTRQSTGYGYTF.